The TCR beta chain described here comes from a study of cytomegalovirus exposure and HLA in healthy donors. For the study at large: Counted in an early data release were tens of millions of unique TCRs from HLA-typed donors.

Both 60 Vbeta primers and 13 Jbeta primers went into the PCR. Here immunoSEQ multiplex PCR was the method, and the copy in TCRdb shows in-frame clones only, minus some. This table has about 47,000 clones, under 75% appearing once. Whole-study results and caveats: Later examination showed HLA-associated TCR beta chains had greater clonal expansion than equally common others.

Details on this clone: Its antigen is as yet unknown.

Germline CDR1 MNHNS, CDR2 SASEGT. Trimming took off 6 bases at V and 6 bases at J, with 12 bases between the two ends. The CDR3 sequence is 13 residues long. This clonotype was sampled from a man aged 25 to 40 in good health and CMV-seronegative. What was sequenced was PBMCs. The chain links TRBV6-1 to TRBJ2-4; tentative D call: TRBD1 (5 bases). CDR3 DNA: TGTGCCAGCAGCCCCGACAGCATAAACATTCAGTACTTC. This gives the protein CASSPDSINIQYF.